Given below is one T cell receptor (beta chain) in context. These data originate in a study of blood T cell repertoires in COVID-19. The overall study: Samples of COVID-19 (acute and convalescent) were obtained from the United States, Italy and Spain. T cells, B-cell-depleted T cells, or PBMCs supplied cDNA or gDNA.

Methods used by the authors: For nucleated cells, counts were estimated from reference gene primer amplification. The data were produced by immunoSEQ multiplex PCR, yet TCRdb's version contains in-frame clones alone and is incomplete. That table supplies the V and J calls and clone size; D and trimming were determined from the DNA. The repertoire holds approximately 210,000 clones, with about four fifths as singletons. The receptor comes from a man in his fifties or sixties with active or convalescent COVID-19. Material for sequencing was peripheral blood.

The CDR3 DNA follows: TGTGCCAGTAGTCCCGGGACAGTCCATTCACCCCTCCACTTT. Translating gives CASSPGTVHSPLHF. This chain joins TRBV19 and TRBJ1-6; TRBD1 matches 7 bases. The ends lost 5 bases at V and 8 bases at J; junction bases unmatched: 6. The CDR3 sequence is 14 residues long. Germline lookup yields CDR1 LNHDA and CDR2 SQIVND (reference sequence).